These 31 T cell receptor beta chains were sequenced from one sample in a study of blood T cell repertoires in COVID-19. Profiled with immunoSEQ multiplex PCR; TCRdb holds only in-frame clones, not every one. The sample lists some 110,000 clones, about 89% seen once, with under 5% in the top ten. Sequences were obtained from peripheral blood. The origin of the receptors is a man aged 40-55 years with acute or convalescent COVID-19.

The V and J genes are TRBV19 and TRBJ1-2, with 7 bases aligning to TRBD1. In germline, CDR1 is LNHDA, CDR2 SQIVND (reference sequence). The CDR3 has 14 residues. The junction had 7 bases not matched to a gene; V was cut back by 5 bases and J by 4 bases. CDR3 sequence: CASSPQGVTYGYTF. The CDR3 DNA is TGTGCCAGTAGTCCCCAGGGGGTGACCTATGGCTACACCTTC.

The rearrangement links TRBV27 to TRBJ1-6; TRBD1 aligns across 11 bases. With 5 bases clipped from V and 5 bases from J, the junction kept 11 bases outside the gene matches. Germline V lookup: CDR1 MNHEY, CDR2 SMNVEV (reference sequence). The CDR3 runs 18 residues. CDR3 in amino acids: CASSPGTGGRLDNSPLHF. The CDR3, as DNA: TGTGCCAGCAGTCCAGGGACAGGGGGTCGGCTGGATAATTCACCCCTCCACTTT.

This rearrangement joins TRBV5-6 to TRBJ1-1, with D possibly matching TRBD1 (6 bases). V lost 4 bases and J 3 bases, leaving 16 bases between the germline ends. Per the germline V gene, CDR1 is SGHDT and CDR2 is YYEEEE. CDR3 length: 15 residues. Written as DNA, the CDR3 is TGTGCCAGCAGCGGTCGCAGGGGAGGGGACACTGAAGCTTTCTTT. It is translated as CASSGRRGGDTEAFF.

V and J are TRBV20-1 and TRBJ2-7, with D unclear. There are 11 residues in the CDR3. Germline CDR1 DFQATT, CDR2 SNEGSKA (reference sequence). Trimming pared 3 bases from V and 5 bases from J, leaving 8 bases between. The CDR3 sequence: CSASSENEQYF. The CDR3 DNA sequence: TGCAGTGCTAGTTCAGAAAACGAGCAGTACTTC.

The chain has TRBV6-5 and TRBJ2-4, with 9 positions matching TRBD1. CDR1 is MNHEY, CDR2 SVGAGI, per germline. The V segment lost 7 bases and the J segment 11 bases; nucleotides outside the gene matches: 9. This CDR3 spans 13 amino acids. CDR3 region: CASTHGDRAVQYF. CDR3 in DNA: TGTGCCAGCACCCACGGGGACAGGGCGGTTCAGTACTTC.

The V call is TRBV5-8, the J call TRBJ1-3; tentatively, D is TRBD1 (6 bases). Trimming pared 4 bases from V and 2 bases from J, leaving 13 bases between. Germline loops: CDR1 SGHTS, CDR2 YDEGEE. The CDR3 totals 15 residues. The CDR3 is CASSRPGTPGNTIYF. In DNA, the CDR3 is TGTGCCAGCAGCCGACCCGGGACACCTGGAAACACCATATATTTT.

V and J are TRBV5-4 and TRBJ2-1; no definite D call. CDR1 is SGHNT, CDR2 YYREEE, per germline (reference sequence). The CDR3 loop spans 15 amino acids. V was trimmed by 0 bases and J by 0 bases, leaving 7 bases between them. The chain's CDR3 is CASSLDPGSYNEQFF. The CDR3 DNA follows: TGTGCCAGCAGCTTGGATCCGGGCTCCTACAATGAGCAGTTCTTC.

The chain recombines TRBV9 with TRBJ2-3; 8 positions match TRBD2. CDR1 and CDR2 (germline): SGDLS, YYNGEE. The length of the CDR3 is 16 residues. V lost 1 base, J lost 1 base, and 5 bases stayed unmatched. CDR3 loop: CASSVSGGGRTDTQYF. CDR3 nucleotides: TGTGCCAGCAGCGTATCGGGCGGGGGGCGCACAGATACGCAGTATTTT.

This clone was seen a few times. The genes are TRBV6-4 and TRBJ2-7, with a possible D match to TRBD1 (7 bases). CDR3 length: 12 residues. CDR1 is MRHNA, CDR2 SNTAGT, per germline. Between the trimmed V and J ends, which lost 8 bases and 3 bases, there was a span of 11 bases. The CDR3 is CASWRDSYEQYF. The CDR3 DNA follows: TGTGCCAGCTGGAGGGACAGCTACGAGCAGTACTTC.

The J gene is TRBJ2-7, the V gene TRBV7-9; 7 bases fit TRBD1. Trimming at V came to 5 bases and at J to 0 bases, leaving 4 bases not matched to a gene. Germline CDR1 is SEHNR and CDR2 is FQNEAQ (reference sequence). The CDR3 sequence is 14 residues long. CDR3 nucleotide sequence: TGTGCCAGCAGCACTCGGGACAGCTCCTACGAGCAGTACTTC. Protein product: CASSTRDSSYEQYF.

The chain recombines TRBV2 with TRBJ1-2, with TRBD1 identical over 7 bases. Looked up from germline, CDR1 is SNHLY and CDR2 is FYNNEI. Trimming cost V 7 bases and J 4 bases; bases outside gene matches: 9. The CDR3 runs to 14 residues. CDR3 in amino acids: CASIGGGSRYGYTF. DNA of the CDR3: TGTGCCAGCATTGGAGGGGGCAGTCGCTATGGCTACACCTTC. Full variable domain (remainder filled in from reference TRBV2 and TRBJ1-2): EPEVTQTPSHQVTQMGQEVILRCVPISNHLYFYWYRQILGQKVEFLVSFYNNEISEKSEIFDDQFSVERPDGSNFTLKIRSTKLEDSAMYFCASIGGGSRYGYTFGSGTRLTVV.

This clone was picked up a small number of times. The J gene is TRBJ2-1, the V gene TRBV6-1; TRBD2 aligns across 10 bases. The CDR3 has 15 amino acids. The V gene end was trimmed by 1 base and the J gene end by 8 bases; junction bases not matched to a gene: 5. CDR1 is MNHNS and CDR2 is SASEGT in the germline V gene. The CDR3 sequence: CASSEGAGGLYEQFF. The CDR3 DNA reads TGTGCCAGCAGTGAAGGAGCGGGAGGGCTTTATGAGCAGTTCTTC.

The rearrangement joins TRBV6-5 to TRBJ2-7, with a possible D match to TRBD1 (6 bases). The CDR3 consists of 14 residues. Looked up from germline, CDR1 is MNHEY and CDR2 is SVGAGI. V gave up 8 bases and J gave up 5 bases, with 19 bases separating them. As DNA, the CDR3 is TGTGCCAGCTACGCATGGGTTGGGGGCCACGAGCAGTACTTC. This codes for CASYAWVGGHEQYF.

DNA of the CDR3: TGTGCCAGCAGCGTAGCACCAAGACAGGGGGCAAACACTGAAGCTTTCTTT. Translating it yields CASSVAPRQGANTEAFF. The genes are TRBV9 and TRBJ1-1, with 10 bases that match TRBD1. CDR1 SGDLS and CDR2 YYNGEE come from the germline V gene. This CDR3 contains 17 residues. Losses at the gene ends were 0 bases for V and 2 bases for J; bases not matched to a gene: 7.

In DNA, the CDR3 is TGTGCCAGCAGCTCGGGACAGAACTTCAATGAGCAGTTCTTC. Translation: CASSSGQNFNEQFF. The V gene is TRBV5-4, the J gene TRBJ2-1; 7 bases fit TRBD1. Germline V lookup: CDR1 SGHNT, CDR2 YYREEE (reference sequence). CDR3 length: 14 residues. The junction had 6 bases not matched to a gene; V was cut back by 3 bases and J by 6 bases.

The J gene is TRBJ1-6, the V gene TRBV9; 7 bases fit TRBD1. V trimming: 3 bases; J trimming: 7 bases; junction bases outside the gene matches: 7. The germline gives CDR1 SGDLS, CDR2 YYNGEE. The CDR3 loop spans 15 amino acids. Here the CDR3 DNA reads TGTGCCAGCAGCGGATCCGGGACAGAGAATTCACCCCTCCACTTT. Translation gives CASSGSGTENSPLHF. The full variable domain, with the rest looked up from reference TRBV9 and TRBJ1-6, is DSGVTQTPKHLITATGQRVTLRCSPRSGDLSVYWYQQSLDQGLQFLIQYYNGEERAKGNILERFSAQQFPDLHSELNLSSLELGDSALYFCASSGSGTENSPLHFGNGTRLTVT.

CDR3 nucleotide sequence: TGTGCCAGCAGTACTAGGGTGGGGAGTGAAGCTTTCTTT. Its translation is CASSTRVGSEAFF. This chain links TRBV9 with TRBJ1-1, with D unresolved. CDR3 length: 13 residues. Germline-derived CDR1 and CDR2 are SGDLS and YYNGEE. V was pared by 5 bases and J by 7 bases, with 15 bases between.

The chain is built from TRBV30 and TRBJ2-2, with 9 bases matching TRBD2. The CDR3 extends over 16 amino acids. The ends lost 0 bases at V and 3 bases at J; junction bases unmatched: 5. CDR1 GTSNPN and CDR2 SVGIG come from the germline V gene (reference sequence). CDR3 in amino acids: CAWSVLGGGDTGELFF. In DNA form, the CDR3 reads TGTGCCTGGAGTGTACTCGGCGGGGGGGACACCGGGGAGCTGTTTTTT.

The V and J genes are TRBV11-2 and TRBJ1-1; a weak D match, TRBD1 (6 bases). The CDR3 is made up of 15 amino acids. Trimming cost V 1 base and J 5 bases, with 14 bases left between them. Per the germline V gene, CDR1 is SGHAT and CDR2 is FQNNGV. CDR3 in DNA: TGTGCCAGCAGCTTAGCGGGGGGCGGGTGGACTGAAGCTTTCTTT. Translated: CASSLAGGGWTEAFF. Drawing the rest from reference TRBV11-2 and TRBJ1-1, the complete variable domain is EAGVAQSPRYKIIEKRQSVAFWCNPISGHATLYWYQQILGQGPKLLIQFQNNGVVDDSQLPKDRFSAERLKGVDSTLKIQPAKLEDSAVYLCASSLAGGGWTEAFFGQGTRLTVV.

J is TRBJ1-1 and V is TRBV12-5; TRBD1 matches at 7 bases. The trim removed 3 bases at V and 7 bases at J, leaving 5 bases unmatched. Germline V gives CDR1 LGHNT, CDR2 FRNRAP. CDR3 length: 13 residues. CDR3 residues: CASGFQGGLEAFF. The CDR3 nucleotides are TGTGCTAGTGGTTTCCAGGGGGGCCTTGAAGCTTTCTTT.

The chain links TRBV7-7 to TRBJ2-5; possibly TRBD1 for D (5 bases). This CDR3 region has 15 residues. V shed 0 bases and J shed 2 bases, with 10 bases lying between them. CDR1 and CDR2 from the germline V gene are SSHAT and FNYEAQ (reference sequence). This chain's CDR3 is CASSLAQGRQETQYF. For the CDR3, the DNA is TGTGCCAGCAGCTTAGCCCAGGGCCGACAAGAGACCCAGTACTTC.

The chain joins TRBV7-9 to TRBJ2-7; 14 positions match TRBD2. The germline V gene encodes CDR1 SEHNR and CDR2 FQNEAQ (reference sequence). J was trimmed by 0 bases and V by 5 bases; bases with no gene match: 12. The CDR3 has 19 residues. CDR3 sequence (DNA): TGTGCCAGCAGCGCCTCTCAGGGACTAGCGGGAGTATCCTCCTACGAGCAGTACTTC. Its translation is CASSASQGLAGVSSYEQYF.

The V and J genes are TRBV7-2 and TRBJ2-3, with D uncertain. CDR1 and CDR2 (germline): SGHTA, FQGNSA. This CDR3 contains 14 residues. V was cut by 2 bases and J by 4 bases, with 10 bases left in between. The CDR3 protein is CASSLISTPDTQYF. CDR3 bases: TGTGCCAGCAGCTTAATTTCGACTCCAGATACGCAGTATTTT.

V is TRBV3-1 (or the pseudogene TRBV3-2) and J is TRBJ1-1; no clear D gene. V was shortened by 1 base and J by 1 base, with 7 bases between the two germline ends. The CDR3 loop spans 14 amino acids. Germline V CDR1 and CDR2: LGHDT, YNNKEL (reference sequence). The CDR3 loop is CASSQGWQNTEAFF. The DNA of the CDR3 is TGTGCCAGCAGCCAAGGTTGGCAGAACACTGAAGCTTTCTTT.

This chain joins TRBV19 and TRBJ1-5; no firm D call. Deletions cut 5 bases from V and 2 bases from J, with 16 bases between. This CDR3 region has 16 residues. Germline CDR1 is LNHDA and CDR2 is SQIVND (reference sequence). The chain's CDR3 is CASSVSSAGGNQPQHF. In nucleotides, the CDR3 is TGTGCCAGTAGTGTCTCGTCGGCCGGAGGCAATCAGCCCCAGCATTTT.

A word on this clone: An end of the junction differs from the germline gene, which may be a read error. This CDR3 reads CASREGGNTEAFF. As DNA, the CDR3 is TGTGCCAGCAGAGAAGGCGGGAACACTGAAGCTTTCTTT. J is TRBJ1-1 and V is TRBV6-1; D is ambiguous. The germline V gene has CDR1 MNHNS and CDR2 SASEGT. The CDR3 covers 13 residues.

V usage is TRBV5-1 and J usage is TRBJ1-4; D is undetermined. V lost 0 bases to trimming and J lost 0 bases, with 3 bases between them. Germline CDR1 reads SGHRS; CDR2 reads YFSETQ. The CDR3 length is 14 residues. DNA of the CDR3: TGCGCCAGCAGCTTGGTCGCAACTAATGAAAAACTGTTTTTT. It codes for CASSLVATNEKLFF.

This chain joins TRBV2 and TRBJ1-6, with 7 nucleotides matching TRBD1. CDR1 is SNHLY, CDR2 FYNNEI, per germline. Unmatched junction bases numbered 5, after V lost 6 bases and J lost 6 bases. This CDR3 region has 14 residues. The DNA of the CDR3 is TGTGCCAGCAGCCGAGGGGGCGGTAATTCACCCCTCCACTTT. This translates into CASSRGGGNSPLHF.

The V and J genes are TRBV29-1 and TRBJ1-2; D might be TRBD1 (5 bases). This CDR3 spans 13 amino acids. In germline, CDR1 is SQVTM, CDR2 ANQGSEA. V lost 1 base and J lost 7, with 13 bases in between. CDR3 residues: CSVEAVGQFGYTF. CDR3 nucleotide sequence: TGCAGCGTTGAAGCAGTGGGGCAGTTTGGCTACACCTTC. Supplemented by reference TRBV29-1 and TRBJ1-2, the full variable domain reads SAVISQKPSRDICQRGTSLTIQCQVDSQVTMMFWYRQQPGQSLTLIATANQGSEATYESGFVIDKFPISRPNLTFSTLTVSNMSPEDSSIYLCSVEAVGQFGYTFGSGTRLTVV.

The chain links TRBV19 to TRBJ1-6; D remains ambiguous. V was cut by 3 bases and J by 4 bases, with 7 bases left in between. The CDR3 contains 14 residues. The germline V gene encodes CDR1 LNHDA and CDR2 SQIVND (reference sequence). CDR3 in DNA: TGTGCCAGTAGTATCCGGGGTTATAATTCACCCCTCCACTTT. As protein: CASSIRGYNSPLHF.

The genes are TRBV4-2 and TRBJ2-7; 13 bases line up with TRBD2. This CDR3 region has 17 residues. The ends lost 1 base at V and 7 bases at J; junction bases unmatched: 10. The germline CDR1 and CDR2 sequences are LGHNA and YNFKEQ. CDR3 sequence (DNA): TGTGCCAGCAGCCAAGGGGGGACTAGCGGGAAATCGAGGGAGCAGTACTTC. Protein: CASSQGGTSGKSREQYF.